The clone carrying this T cell receptor beta chain was picked up many times. The antigen is unknown. Germline CDR1 LGHNT, CDR2 FRNRAP. This CDR3 contains 12 residues. V gave up 4 bases and J gave up 8 bases, with 11 bases separating them. Amplified TCR beta CDR3 regions came from RNA transcripts. RT-PCR in the first round (using the HTBI primer set) targeted the TCR CDR3. TCRdb itself ran the multiplex PCR reads through MiXCR, one entry per CDR3 protein. This table holds 550,000 to 600,000 distinct CDR3 sequences, approximately 44% found once. This record belongs to a study of T cells in Graves' hyperthyroidism and ophthalmopathy. General study findings and limits: Among clonotypes expanded in thyroid above 0.001, most were also found in blood. A model of 13 V-J pairs discriminated ophthalmopathy from stable hyperthyroidism.

This clonotype originated in an adult woman with Graves' disease, either hyperthyroidism or ophthalmopathy (not recorded which). The sequencing sample was made of peripheral blood or thyroid tissue (not recorded which). The gene calls are TRBV12-5 and TRBJ1-1, with a possible D match to TRBD1 (6 bases). The chain's CDR3 is CASGSPDREAFF. In DNA form, the CDR3 reads TGTGCTAGTGGTTCCCCAGACAGGGAAGCTTTCTTT.